This T cell receptor (beta chain) was observed in a study of OX40 agonist ivuxolimab in advanced cancers. TCRdb keeps only in-frame clones here, not all; method: immunoSEQ multiplex PCR. Among 76,000 or so clones listed, approximately 85% were seen once. The specimen was CD4+ or CD8+ T cells sorted from blood, collected in a trial of the OX40 agonist ivuxolimab. This clonotype was sampled from an adult with an advanced solid tumor such as melanoma, head and neck, liver or kidney cancer.

CDR3 protein: CASGSPTGNIQYF. The CDR3, as DNA: TGTGCCAGCGGGTCCCCTACTGGAAACATTCAGTACTTC. This chain connects TRBV25-1 to TRBJ2-4; D is unclear. The CDR3 totals 13 residues. Trimming shortened V by 8 bases and J by 6 bases, and 14 bases separated the two germline ends. Germline CDR1 is MGHDK and CDR2 is SYGVNS.